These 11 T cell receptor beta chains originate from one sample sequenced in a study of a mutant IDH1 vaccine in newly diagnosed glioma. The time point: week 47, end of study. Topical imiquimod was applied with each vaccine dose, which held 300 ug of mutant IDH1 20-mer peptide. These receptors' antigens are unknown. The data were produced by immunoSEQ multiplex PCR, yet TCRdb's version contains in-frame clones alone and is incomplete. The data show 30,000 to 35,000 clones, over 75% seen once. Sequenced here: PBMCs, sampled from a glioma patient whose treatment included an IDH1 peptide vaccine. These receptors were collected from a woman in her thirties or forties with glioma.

The CDR3 bases are TGTGCCAGCAGCCAAGAGACAGGGAGCAATGAGCAGTTCTTC. This translates into CASSQETGSNEQFF. This sequence joins TRBV4-2 and TRBJ2-1; TRBD1 aligns across 7 bases. V trimming: 0 bases; J trimming: 6 bases; junction bases outside the gene matches: 2. Per germline, CDR1 LGHNA and CDR2 YNFKEQ. The CDR3 sequence is 14 residues long.

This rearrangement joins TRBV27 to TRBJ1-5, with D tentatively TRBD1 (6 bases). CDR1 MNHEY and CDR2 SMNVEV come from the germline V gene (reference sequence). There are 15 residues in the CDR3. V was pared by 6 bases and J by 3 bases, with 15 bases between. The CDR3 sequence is CASRTLTGLNQPQHF. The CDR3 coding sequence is TGTGCCAGCAGAACTTTGACAGGACTCAATCAGCCCCAGCATTTT.

CDR3 in DNA: TGCGCCAGCAGCCAAGGGACAGGGAGGGGAGGCACTGAAGCTTTCTTT. This codes for CASSQGTGRGGTEAFF. V usage is TRBV4-3 and J usage is TRBJ1-1; 8 bases map to TRBD1. V was pared by 1 base and J by 4 bases, with 8 bases of the junction left unmatched. CDR1 is LGHNA, CDR2 YSLEER, per germline. The CDR3 covers 16 residues.

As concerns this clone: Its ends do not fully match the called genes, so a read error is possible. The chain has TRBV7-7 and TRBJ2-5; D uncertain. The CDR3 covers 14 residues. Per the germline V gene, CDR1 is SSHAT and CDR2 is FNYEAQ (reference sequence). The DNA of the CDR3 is TGTGCTAGCAGCTTCAAGGGCCTAGGAGAGACCCAGTACTTC. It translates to CASSFKGLGETQYF.

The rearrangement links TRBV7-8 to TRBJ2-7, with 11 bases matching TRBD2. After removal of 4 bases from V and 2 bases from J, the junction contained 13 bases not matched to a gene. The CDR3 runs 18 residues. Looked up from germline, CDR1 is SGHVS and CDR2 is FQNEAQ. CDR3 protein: CASSSPHRLAGNPYEQYF. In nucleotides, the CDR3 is TGTGCCAGCAGCTCACCCCACCGACTAGCGGGAAACCCCTACGAGCAGTACTTC.

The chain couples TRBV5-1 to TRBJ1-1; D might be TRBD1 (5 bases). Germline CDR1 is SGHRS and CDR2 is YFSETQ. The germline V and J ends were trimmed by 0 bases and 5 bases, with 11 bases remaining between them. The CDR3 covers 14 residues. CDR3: CASSLAGVRTEAFF. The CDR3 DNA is TGCGCCAGCAGCTTGGCGGGGGTAAGGACTGAAGCTTTCTTT. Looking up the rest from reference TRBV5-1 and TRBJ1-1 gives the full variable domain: KAGVTQTPRYLIKTRGQQVTLSCSPISGHRSVSWYQQTPGQGLQFLFEYFSETQRNKGNFPGRFSGRQFSNSRSEMNVSTLELGDSALYLCASSLAGVRTEAFFGQGTRLTVV.

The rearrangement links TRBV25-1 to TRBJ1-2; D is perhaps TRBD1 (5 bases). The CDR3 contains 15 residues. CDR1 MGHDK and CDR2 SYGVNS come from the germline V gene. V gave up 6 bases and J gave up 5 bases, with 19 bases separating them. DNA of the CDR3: TGTGCCAGCAGCCCCCCCTCGGGACCGGGTTATGGCTACACCTTC. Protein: CASSPPSGPGYGYTF.

CDR3 loop: CASSGGSGGLTGQFF. The CDR3 coding sequence is TGTGCCAGCAGTGGTGGTAGCGGGGGGCTTACGGGGCAGTTCTTC. The rearrangement joins TRBV25-1 to TRBJ2-1; TRBD2 matches at 10 bases. CDR1 is MGHDK and CDR2 is SYGVNS in the germline V gene. V lost 4 bases and J lost 12; bases outside the gene matches: 12. The CDR3 contains 15 residues.

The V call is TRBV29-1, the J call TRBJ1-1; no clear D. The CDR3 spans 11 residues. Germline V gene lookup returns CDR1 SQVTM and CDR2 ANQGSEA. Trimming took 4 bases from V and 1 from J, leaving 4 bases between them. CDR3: CSVAENTEAFF. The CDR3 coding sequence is TGCAGCGTTGCTGAGAACACTGAAGCTTTCTTT.

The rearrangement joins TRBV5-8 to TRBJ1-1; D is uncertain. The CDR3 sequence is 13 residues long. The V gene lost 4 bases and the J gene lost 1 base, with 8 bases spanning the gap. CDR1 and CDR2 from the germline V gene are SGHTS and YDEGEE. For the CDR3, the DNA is TGTGCCAGCAGCCATCAGGAGAACACTGAAGCTTTCTTT. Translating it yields CASSHQENTEAFF.

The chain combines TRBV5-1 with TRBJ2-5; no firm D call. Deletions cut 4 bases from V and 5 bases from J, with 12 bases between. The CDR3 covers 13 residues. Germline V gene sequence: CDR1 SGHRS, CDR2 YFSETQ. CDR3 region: CASSVDATETQYF. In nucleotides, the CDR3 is TGCGCCAGCAGCGTGGACGCGACGGAGACCCAGTACTTC.